This TCR beta chain was observed in a study of cytomegalovirus exposure and HLA in healthy donors (TCRdb year 2017). With respect to the entire study: According to an earlier analysis of a few hundred of the donors, 150 million to 200 million T cells yielded 117 million unique TCR beta sequences and more than 250 Gb of sequence data. An early release covering more than 500 HLA-typed donors comprised about 290 gigabases of sequencing data and approximately 85 million unique TCR sequences. Of the 300 to 500 genotyped donors, approximately 80% were placed in the genetic ancestry cluster associated with self-reported Caucasian donors. The study aimed to test whether cataloging public T cell receptors could reveal signatures of past pathogen exposure. The study used immunosequencing to profile the T cell repertoires of approximately 690 subjects and linked those repertoires to cytomegalovirus serostatus. Besides the first cohort of some 670 subjects, a separate validation cohort made up of about 120 different subjects was used. The study combined high-throughput TCR immunosequencing, statistical association of individual TCRs with disease status, and machine learning to predict cytomegalovirus infection status. A later analysis re-analyzed previously published TCR beta repertoires from 600 to 850 donors and added high-resolution HLA genotyping to study TCR occurrence patterns. The later analysis used no new phenotypic data to find candidate immune exposures, relying instead on TCR beta sequences and their occurrence across donors. To decide whether each TCR beta V gene segment behaved as functional or pseudogenic, an earlier analysis of 587 of the donors relied on high-throughput TCR beta sequencing. Donor age, sex, ethnicity and CMV serostatus were compiled alongside the repertoire data. A later genetic analysis used genome-wide SNP genotypes for about 65% of the 666 donors, treating that subset as a discovery cohort. All discovery cohort repertoires had been generated on a single sequencing platform. HLA typing included class I and class II loci at four-digit resolution. The number of donors typed differed by locus, with about 620-630 for A, B, C, DRB1 and DQB1, about 500 for DQA1, about 610 for DPA1, and over 400 for DPB1. Because of strong linkage in the cohort, five DR-DQ haplotypes were treated as single units for association and clustering. On average, about 240,000 unique TCR beta nucleotide sequences were sequenced per donor among fewer than 500 genotyped donors of the cohort, with 15% to 20% of those sequences being non-productive. Here is what the overall study found, with its caveats: A few of the identified cytomegalovirus-associated TCR beta chains were confirmed in vitro to be specific for cytomegalovirus antigens. According to a later analysis, TCR association rates differed among HLA loci, with DRB1 alleles showing the most associated TCRs and HLA-C alleles showing the fewest. According to a later genetic analysis, donors in an Asian-associated ancestry cluster had fewer N-insertions in productive TCRs than the roughly 670-donor mean. Linkage disequilibrium might explain the correlated functional status among segregating V segments, but an unknown experimental factor could not be excluded. It was suggested by the authors that the approach could potentially be generalized to other disease states and immunological phenotypes. A further reported finding was that TCR beta sequences accurately predicted the HLA-A and HLA-B alleles for most subjects in the first cohort. The sequencing pipeline was judged likely to have produced a cluster of highly shared sequence variants as a technical artifact. In an earlier analysis of a few hundred of the donors, most TCR beta V segments were observed in productive rearrangements about 87% or about 30% of the time, broadly matching IMGT annotations. The presence/absence analyses assumed that sequencing depth was roughly uniform across donors, and that assumption may not be true. A later analysis found that HLA-associated TCR beta chains were more clonally expanded and had lower generation probabilities than equally common non-associated chains. Because counts were too low, under 20 rarely observed V segments, including chromosome 9 orphons, were left out of the earlier analysis of several hundred of the donors. A later analysis reported that several top co-occurrence clusters appeared linked to parvovirus B19, influenza, CMV and Epstein-Barr virus. CMV serostatus was the only immune exposure information available for the cohort. Most TCR sequences were observed very rarely across donors, whereas some public TCRs were present in many individuals. This cohort had only TCR beta chains sequenced, and the lack of alpha or paired-chain data limited which features could be detected. In the study, some 160 TCR beta chains were listed as associated with cytomegalovirus. When HLA alleles, especially DR and DQ, strongly co-occurred, TCR associations were difficult to assign to individual alleles. An association between a missense DCLRE1C variant and V-gene and J-gene trimming of TCR beta chains was found in a later genetic analysis and replicated in an independent cohort. The classifier was reported to diagnose cytomegalovirus status with high specificity and sensitivity in both the original cohort and the validation cohort. HLA typing was unavailable for some donors at each locus, so association tests used only the typed subset. According to a later analysis, most CMV-associated TCR beta chains appeared to be HLA-restricted, and the HLA associations seemed to be driven largely by CMV exposure. A later analysis associated 15,000 to 20,000 TCR beta sequences with specific HLA alleles at a false discovery rate of 0.05. Some IMGT-functional V segments, including TRBV6-2 and TRBV6-3, could not be distinguished by the 87-base-pair reads and were therefore excluded.

Trimming takes 6 bases off V and 4 bases off J; junction bases not matched to a gene: 4. From the cysteine through the phenylalanine, the CDR3 covers 15 amino acids. Here the CDR3 DNA is all that survives: 45 bases in frame from base 1. Looking up the germline V gene (reference sequence) yields CDR1 LNHDA and CDR2 SQIVND. In total, roughly 670 healthy bone marrow donors made up the cohort. At the time of sampling, every cohort member was nominally healthy, though immune exposures that went unrecorded were likely present. The donor was CMV seronegative and belonged to the group of over 350 seronegative cohort members. Every donor gave a peripheral blood sample, and the peripheral blood mononuclear cells from that sample were used for TCR beta sequencing. The Qiagen DNeasy Blood Extraction Kit was used to extract genomic DNA from the blood cell samples. Library construction relied on the immunoSEQ multiplex PCR assay. The multiplex PCR relied on a mix of 60 forward primers for TCR Vbeta segments and 13 reverse primers for TCR Jbeta segments. A multiplex PCR assay on genomic DNA amplified the CDR3 region of rearranged TCR beta genes. The Illumina HiSeq System was used to sequence the amplified TCR beta libraries as 87-base-pair reads. In the authors' own workflow: In a later analysis, 70 million to 95 million unique TCR beta chains were counted across the 650 to 700 repertoires, and around 11 million of these chains were shared by at least two donors. Raw reads were error-corrected and collapsed into unique sequences with a nearest-neighbor algorithm that merged closely related sequences to remove PCR and sequencing errors. V, D and J gene segments were assigned by aligning CDR3 sequences to IMGT reference sequences. Each retained sequence needed at least a six-nucleotide match to both a V gene segment and a J gene segment. A rearrangement was called productive if the CDR3 had no stop codons and remained in frame with V and J, and every other rearrangement was called non-productive. Following IMGT convention, CDR3 was defined as the stretch from the second conserved V-encoded cysteine to the conserved J-encoded phenylalanine. Sequences without an unambiguous match to a single V gene segment were excluded from the earlier analysis of about 600 of the donors. An earlier analysis of over 450 of the donors classified V segments as functional when productive rearrangements were above 56.7% and as segregating when the standard deviation between donors was above 5%. To diagnose cytomegalovirus status from the catalog of TCR beta chain sequences, a statistical classification framework was built. V and J gene assignment, in a later analysis, came from comparing TCR nucleotide sequences with IMGT/GENE-DB human TR gene sequences. The TCRdist pipeline was used in a later analysis to assign CDR3 sequences and most-parsimonious VDJ recombination scenarios. In a later analysis, each TCR beta chain was defined by its CDR3 amino acid sequence together with its V-gene family, and reads lacking a unique V-gene family were excluded. To address suspected cross-contamination and a sequencing artifact, a later analysis removed a few hundred highly shared, low-generation-probability nucleotide sequences. For each public chain, a later analysis derived a clonal expansion index from normalized ranks of inferred template counts within each repertoire. In a later analysis, generation probabilities were computed with a VDJ recombination model fitted to out-of-frame rearrangements, and the resulting probabilities were checked against IGoR. Hypergeometric tests were used in a later analysis to score TCR-TCR, TCR-HLA and TCR-CMV co-occurrence, with a repertoire-size bias correction applied to the TCR pairs. A later analysis estimated false discovery rates by permuting HLA or CMV assignments 20 times. In a later analysis, co-occurring TCRs were grouped using DBSCAN, and TCRdist sequence similarity was added for clustering within HLA-allele-positive subsets. Repertoires with fewer than 30,000 or more than 120,000 public chains, plus five repertoires with anomalous nucleotide sharing, were excluded from co-occurrence clustering. Entries here come from immuneACCESS through TCRdb and include only in-frame sequences with V and J called. Some clones fail to appear in such tables; in the studies checked, an unresolved V gene covers under half of the shortfall, and the cause of the remainder is unknown. The DNA was the basis for D and trimming; V, J and clone size are from that table. The sample records around 140,000 clones, 79% of which are singletons. The leading ten clones occupy roughly 1.1% of the sample.

About this clone itself: The antigen it binds to is not known. No per-base quality is available; no much larger clone lies one base away.

The sequenced sample consisted of PBMCs. The sequence came from a male donor in good health and CMV-seronegative. This chain joins TRBV19 to TRBJ1-6; the junction holds 9 bases that match TRBD1. Here the CDR3 is given as CASREDRGYNSPLHF. Read as DNA, the sequence is TGTGCCAGTAGGGAGGACAGGGGATATAATTCACCCCTCCACTTT.